This T cell receptor beta chain was identified during a study of metastatic and nonmetastatic thyroid tumors. Study information: Repertoires were compared across blood and tumor or nodule tissue from malignant and benign thyroid patients. General study findings and limits: Reported TCR beta diversity, measured in blood and tumor, was significantly higher for malignant thyroid tumors than for benign nodules.

Authors' analysis steps: Using the CDR3 differences seen across clinicopathological groups, the authors built a distant-metastasis classifier for papillary thyroid cancer, which was meant to discriminate distant-metastatic patients. TCRdb re-called the PCR reads via MiXCR. The V and J calls, along with clone size, are taken from TCRdb and not from the paper's own processing. The data hold about 48,000 clones, with roughly a fifth observed a single time. Germline loops: CDR1 DFQATT, CDR2 SNEGSKA (reference sequence). This CDR3 is built from 14 residues. Trimming removed 2 bases from V and 5 bases from J; junction bases left unmatched: 7. Until they underwent thyroid surgery, no patient had received any treatment. Comments on this clone: What it recognizes is unknown.

The V call is TRBV20-1, the J call TRBJ2-7; 9 positions match TRBD1. The TCR was taken from a male donor with papillary thyroid cancer or a benign thyroid nodule (not recorded which). Some clones in this sample may be carry-over from other donors' samples. Input material: blood. CDR3 nucleotides: TGCAGTGCTAGATTGGGACAGGGTGGTGACGAGCAGTACTTC. The encoded protein is CSARLGQGGDEQYF.